The T cell receptor beta chain under discussion was sequenced for a study of blood T cells in healthy people across ages. A second PCR, run for roughly 7 to 12 cycles, used a sample-barcoded 5' primer plus a J-beta primer mix. TCRdb itself ran the 5' RACE reads through MiXCR, one entry per CDR3 protein. Seen here are 550,000 to 700,000 distinct CDR3 sequences, 27% observed once, and the top ten hold less than 20%. Every participating donor contributed approximately 10 milliliters of peripheral blood through a draw. CDR1 and CDR2 from the germline V gene are MNHEY and SVGEGT. V was pared by 7 bases and J by 4 bases, with 23 bases between. The CDR3 covers 17 residues.

This chain joins TRBV6-2 or TRBV6-3 and TRBJ2-1; TRBD2 is a possible D gene (7 bases). Input material: blood. This sequence originates from a woman between 65 and 79 years old in good health. CDR3 nucleotide sequence: TGTGCCAGCAACCCCTCAATTGGGGGGGCCGCTTACAATGAGCAGTTCTTC. Protein sequence: CASNPSIGGAAYNEQFF.